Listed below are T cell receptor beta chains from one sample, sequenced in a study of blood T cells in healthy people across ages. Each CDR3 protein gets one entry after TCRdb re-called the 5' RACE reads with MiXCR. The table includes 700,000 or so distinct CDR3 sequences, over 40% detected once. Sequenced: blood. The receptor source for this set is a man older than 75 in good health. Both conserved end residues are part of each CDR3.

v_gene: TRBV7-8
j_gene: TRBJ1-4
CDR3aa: CASRESGFNEKLFF

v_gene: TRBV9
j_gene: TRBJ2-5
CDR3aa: CTSSHTQGNRAGQETQYF

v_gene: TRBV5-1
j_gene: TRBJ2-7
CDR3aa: CASSLAAGGEQYF

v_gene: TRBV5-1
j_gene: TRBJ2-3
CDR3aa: CASSLDGTAKDTQYF

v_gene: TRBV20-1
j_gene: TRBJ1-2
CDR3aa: CSAYNLGQQNNYGYTF

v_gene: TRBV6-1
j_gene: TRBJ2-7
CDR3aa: CASSETLLGRNYEQYF

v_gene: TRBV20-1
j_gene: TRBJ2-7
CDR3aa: CSARDASGTPYEQYF

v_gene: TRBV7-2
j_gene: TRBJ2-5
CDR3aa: CASSLVGRVNEQYF

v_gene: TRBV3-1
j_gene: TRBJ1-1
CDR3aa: CASSRGGFEAFF

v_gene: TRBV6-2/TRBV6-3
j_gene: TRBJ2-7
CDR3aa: CASSYVESRLSEQYF

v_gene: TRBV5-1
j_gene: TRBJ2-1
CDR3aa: CASSLADRVNEQFF

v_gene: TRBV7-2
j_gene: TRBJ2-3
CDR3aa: CASSQKRGPFTDTQYF

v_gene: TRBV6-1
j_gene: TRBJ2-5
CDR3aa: CASSRGGNRQKTQYF

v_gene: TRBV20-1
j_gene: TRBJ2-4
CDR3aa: CSASNLVQGAKNIQYF

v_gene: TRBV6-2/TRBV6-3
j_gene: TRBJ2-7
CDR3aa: CASVKAGGFPYEQYF

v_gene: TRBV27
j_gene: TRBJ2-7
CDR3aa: CASAYGQGKEQYF

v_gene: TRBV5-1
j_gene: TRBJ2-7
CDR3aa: CTSSLWSSSYEQYF

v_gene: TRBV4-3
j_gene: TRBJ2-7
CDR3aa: CASSQDWQFGTYEQYF